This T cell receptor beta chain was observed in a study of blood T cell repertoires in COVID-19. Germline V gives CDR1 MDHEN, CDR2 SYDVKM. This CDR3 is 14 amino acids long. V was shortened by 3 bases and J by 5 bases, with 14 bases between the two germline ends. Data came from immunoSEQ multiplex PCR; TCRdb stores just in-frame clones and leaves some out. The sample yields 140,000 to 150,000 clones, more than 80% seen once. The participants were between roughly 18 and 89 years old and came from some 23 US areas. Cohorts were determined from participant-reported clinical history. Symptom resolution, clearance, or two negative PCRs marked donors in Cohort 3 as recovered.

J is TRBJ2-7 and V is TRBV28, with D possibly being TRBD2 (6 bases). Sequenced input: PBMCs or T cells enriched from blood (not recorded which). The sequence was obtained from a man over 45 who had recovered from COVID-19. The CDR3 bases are TGTGCCAGCAGTTTTGGAGGGCTCAGGGACGAGCAGTACGTC. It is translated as CASSFGGLRDEQYV.